These 27 T cell receptor beta chains were sequenced from one sample in a study of T cell responses to AZD1222 COVID-19 vaccine. The table came from immunoSEQ multiplex PCR; TCRdb's copy has only in-frame clones and leaves some out. The sample holds 100,000 or so clones; about 90% are singletons and the top ten take just under 3%. The sequencing here drew on peripheral blood, taken on day 0 of AZD1222 vaccination. Receptor source: an adult in good health.

The gene calls are TRBV3-1 (or the pseudogene TRBV3-2) and TRBJ1-3; perhaps TRBD1 as D (5 bases). The ends were cut back, 2 bases at V and 2 bases at J, with 10 bases in the middle. CDR3 length: 15 residues. Looked up from germline, CDR1 is LGHDT and CDR2 is YNNKEL (reference sequence). The CDR3 spells CASSQLGGTGNTIYF. The DNA for the CDR3 is TGTGCCAGCAGCCAATTGGGGGGTACTGGAAACACCATATATTTT.

This clone ranks as medium-sized. Here the CDR3 reads CASSDPGGHSEQYF. In nucleotides, the CDR3 is TGTGCCAGCAGTGACCCGGGGGGGCATAGTGAGCAGTACTTC. The rearrangement joins TRBV2 to TRBJ2-7; 8 nucleotides match TRBD2. Looked up from germline, CDR1 is SNHLY and CDR2 is FYNNEI. The ends lost 3 bases at V and 7 bases at J; junction bases unmatched: 8. The CDR3 has 14 amino acids.

The chain links TRBV10-3 to TRBJ2-7; a possible D gene is TRBD1 (5 bases). CDR3 length: 13 amino acids. Germline V CDR1 and CDR2: ENHRY, SYGVKD. Trimming took off 4 bases at V and 6 bases at J, with 13 bases between the two ends. This chain's CDR3 is CAISGRVDSEQYF. The CDR3 nucleotides read TGTGCCATCAGTGGCAGGGTAGACTCCGAGCAGTACTTC.

CDR3 protein: CASRIGANEQFF. The CDR3 region has the DNA TGTGCCAGCCGAATAGGGGCCAATGAGCAGTTCTTC. The V gene is TRBV6-5, the J gene TRBJ2-1; possible D gene TRBD1, 5 bases. This CDR3 has 12 amino acids. The germline V gene encodes CDR1 MNHEY and CDR2 SVGAGI. V shed 8 bases and J shed 6 bases, with 11 bases lying between them.

The chain employs TRBV7-3 and TRBJ2-5; 7 bases fit TRBD2. From germline, CDR1 is SGHTA and CDR2 FQGTGA. This CDR3 has 15 residues. V was clipped by 2 bases and J by 2 bases; unmatched bases: 5. CDR3 DNA sequence: TGTGCCAGCAGCTTAGTGGCGGGAGCTCAAGAGACCCAGTACTTC. Translating gives CASSLVAGAQETQYF.

This rearrangement joins TRBV7-3 to TRBJ2-5, with D tentatively TRBD1 or TRBD2 (5 bases each). V lost 5 bases and J 1 base, leaving 8 bases between the germline ends. This CDR3 region has 13 residues. CDR1 is SGHTA, CDR2 FQGTGA, per germline. The chain's CDR3 is CASSRGAQETQYF. CDR3 in DNA: TGTGCCAGCAGCCGAGGGGCCCAAGAGACCCAGTACTTC.

This clone was counted a single time. The gene calls are TRBV10-3 and TRBJ1-2; a weak D match, TRBD1 (5 bases). The length of the CDR3 is 13 residues. Germline values: CDR1 ENHRY, CDR2 SYGVKD. V lost 2 bases, J lost 2 bases, and 6 bases lay in between. CDR3 bases: TGTGCCATCAGTGAGGGGGGAAACTATGGCTACACCTTC. Residues: CAISEGGNYGYTF.

The chain recombines TRBV12-5 with TRBJ1-5, with D maybe TRBD1 (5 bases). CDR1 is LGHNT, CDR2 FRNRAP, per germline. Deletions cut 7 bases from V and 5 bases from J, with 9 bases between. This CDR3 region has 12 residues. The CDR3 sequence: CASVLGDQPQHF. The CDR3 DNA reads TGTGCTAGTGTCCTGGGGGATCAGCCCCAGCATTTT.

This chain uses TRBV19 with TRBJ1-3; no firm D call. The CDR3 runs 13 residues. In germline, CDR1 is LNHDA, CDR2 SQIVND (reference sequence). V lost 3 bases and J lost 3, with 6 bases in between. The CDR3 DNA follows: TGTGCCAGTAGTATCGATGATGGAAACACCATATATTTT. Translating it yields CASSIDDGNTIYF.

The chain combines TRBV11-1 with TRBJ2-6; D not resolved. CDR3 length equals 12 residues. The germline V gene encodes CDR1 SGHAT and CDR2 FQDESV (reference sequence). Trimming pared 2 bases from V and 6 bases from J, leaving 2 bases between. The CDR3 protein is CASSLLANVLTF. The CDR3, as DNA: TGTGCCAGCAGCTTATTGGCCAACGTCCTGACTTTC.

The chain has TRBV24-1 and TRBJ1-5, with D perhaps TRBD1 (5 bases). This CDR3 spans 15 amino acids. Trimming left V 3 bases short and J 2 bases short, with 10 bases between. Per the germline V gene, CDR1 is KGHDR and CDR2 is SFDVKD. The CDR3 nucleotides are TGTGCCACCAGTGATCCGGGACCGGGCAATCAGCCCCAGCATTTT. It encodes CATSDPGPGNQPQHF.

For the CDR3, the DNA is TGTGCCAGCAGCCCCACCCGGCGGGAGTTGAACAATGAGCAGTTCTTC. As protein: CASSPTRRELNNEQFF. J is TRBJ2-1 and V is TRBV7-3, with TRBD2 matching over 7 bases. The V and J ends lost 5 bases and 5 bases, in that order; junction bases with no gene match: 12. The CDR3 has 16 amino acids. Germline V gene sequence: CDR1 SGHTA, CDR2 FQGTGA. The entire variable domain, with the rest obtained from reference TRBV7-3 and TRBJ2-1, is as follows: GAGVSQTPSNKVTEKGKYVELRCDPISGHTALYWYRQSLGQGPEFLIYFQGTGAADDSGLPNDRFFAVRPEGSVSTLKIQRTERGDSAVYLCASSPTRRELNNEQFFGPGTRLTVL.

This sequence joins TRBV6-2 or TRBV6-3 and TRBJ2-7, with 8 nucleotides matching TRBD2. The germline V gene encodes CDR1 MNHEY and CDR2 SVGEGT. This CDR3 spans 15 amino acids. Unmatched junction bases numbered 11, after V lost 6 bases and J lost 4 bases. CDR3 nucleotides: TGTGCCAGCAGCCACTTAGGAGCGGGAGAATACGAGCAGTACGTC. Encoded protein: CASSHLGAGEYEQYV.

The chain carries TRBV6-5 and TRBJ2-7; possible D gene TRBD2, 6 bases. Germline assignment: CDR1 MNHEY and CDR2 SVGAGI. V shed 7 bases and J shed 6 bases, with 16 bases lying between them. CDR3 length: 13 amino acids. In DNA form, the CDR3 reads TGTGCCAGCACCCCCCTCATGGGGGGCGAGCAGTACTTC. Translation: CASTPLMGGEQYF.

The chain carries TRBV5-8 and TRBJ2-5; TRBD1 is a possible D gene (6 bases). The CDR3 has 16 amino acids. The germline gives CDR1 SGHTS, CDR2 YDEGEE. Trimming took off 4 bases at V and 5 bases at J, with 21 bases between the two ends. DNA of the CDR3: TGTGCCAGCAGCCCAATCCTGGACAGAACGGGCGAGACCCAGTACTTC. Translated, it gives CASSPILDRTGETQYF.

The V and J genes are TRBV5-6 and TRBJ1-4; 7 nucleotides match TRBD1. The junction had 16 bases not matched to a gene; V was cut back by 3 bases and J by 2 bases. The CDR3 loop spans 19 amino acids. Looked up from germline, CDR1 is SGHDT and CDR2 is YYEEEE. CDR3 residues: CASSSYSGTAKSTNEKLFF. CDR3 sequence (DNA): TGTGCCAGCAGCTCCTACTCCGGGACAGCGAAATCCACTAATGAAAAACTGTTTTTT.

The rearrangement links TRBV6-5 to TRBJ2-3; TRBD2 matches at 8 bases. The germline V gene has CDR1 MNHEY and CDR2 SVGAGI. The CDR3 runs to 16 residues. Trimming cost V 1 base and J 1 base; bases outside gene matches: 4. CDR3 sequence: CASSYLAGSRTDTQYF. CDR3 bases: TGTGCCAGCAGTTACTTAGCGGGGAGCCGCACAGATACGCAGTATTTT.

CDR3 coding DNA: TGTGCCAGCAGCTTAGGCCAGCTGAGCGGGGAGCTGTTTTTT. Protein product: CASSLGQLSGELFF. This chain uses TRBV13 with TRBJ2-2; D gene uncertain. CDR1 and CDR2 from the germline V gene are PRHDT and FYEKMQ (reference sequence). V was trimmed by 0 bases and J by 7 bases, leaving 9 bases between them. The CDR3 loop spans 14 amino acids.

This chain links TRBV18 with TRBJ2-1; a weak D match, TRBD1 (6 bases). V dropped 3 bases and J dropped 0 bases, with 15 bases sitting between them. CDR1 is KGHSH and CDR2 is LQKENI in the germline V gene. This CDR3 is built from 17 residues. Written as DNA, the CDR3 is TGTGCCAGCTCACCCGGGACAAATTATGGCTCCTACAATGAGCAGTTCTTC. Translating gives CASSPGTNYGSYNEQFF.

The J gene is TRBJ1-5, the V gene TRBV24-1; D not resolved. Deletions cut 7 bases from V and 6 bases from J, with 24 bases between. Germline loops: CDR1 KGHDR, CDR2 SFDVKD. The CDR3 totals 17 residues. The CDR3 spells CATRGRPLGPSGQPQHF. DNA of the CDR3: TGTGCCACCAGGGGAAGACCGTTGGGCCCTTCAGGTCAGCCCCAGCATTTT.

The CDR3 nucleotides read TGTGCCAGCAGCACCCTCCCGAGGGGATTGGGGGAGCAGTACGTC. Amino acid sequence: CASSTLPRGLGEQYV. This chain links TRBV5-5 with TRBJ2-7; D possibly uses TRBD1 or TRBD2 (5 bases each). Trimming cost V 4 bases and J 7 bases, with 21 bases left between them. This CDR3 has 15 residues. The V gene's germline CDR1 is SGHKS and CDR2 YYEKEE (reference sequence).

The chain recombines TRBV5-1 with TRBJ2-2; TRBD2 matches at 7 bases. After removal of 0 bases from V and 8 bases from J, the junction contained 7 bases not matched to a gene. The CDR3 is 15 amino acids. The germline gives CDR1 SGHRS, CDR2 YFSETQ. The CDR3: CASSLEGLREGELFF. For the CDR3, the DNA is TGCGCCAGCAGCTTGGAGGGACTAAGAGAGGGGGAGCTGTTTTTT.

This chain joins TRBV6-5 and TRBJ1-2, with TRBD1 matching over 8 bases. This CDR3 has 13 amino acids. The ends lost 6 bases at V and 4 bases at J; junction bases unmatched: 4. CDR1 and CDR2 from the germline V gene are MNHEY and SVGAGI. CDR3 nucleotides: TGTGCCAGCAGCAGGGACAGGTCCTATGGCTACACCTTC. This translates into CASSRDRSYGYTF.

This clone came up a few times. This chain links TRBV9 with TRBJ2-5; TRBD1 aligns across 7 bases. The V gene's germline CDR1 is SGDLS and CDR2 YYNGEE. Trimming took 2 bases from V and 1 from J; bases not matched to a gene: 8. The CDR3 totals 16 residues. The CDR3 spells CASSVLGTGVQETQYF. In nucleotides, the CDR3 is TGTGCCAGCAGCGTTTTGGGTACAGGGGTCCAAGAGACCCAGTACTTC.

This clone occurred a few times. This chain connects TRBV4-2 to TRBJ2-7, with a tentative D call TRBD2 (5 bases). Germline CDR1 reads LGHNA; CDR2 reads YNFKEQ. Trimming shortened V by 8 bases and J by 3 bases, and 11 bases separated the two germline ends. This CDR3 has 12 residues. CDR3 nucleotides: TGTGCCAGCCGGGATTCCCACTACGAGCAGTACTTC. As protein: CASRDSHYEQYF.

The chain carries TRBV5-4 and TRBJ2-5, with 11 bases that match TRBD2. This CDR3 has 17 amino acids. From germline, CDR1 is SGHNT and CDR2 YYREEE (reference sequence). The V gene end was trimmed by 0 bases and the J gene end by 1 base; junction bases not matched to a gene: 5. The CDR3 loop reads CASSLAQGLAAQETQYF. CDR3 coding DNA: TGTGCCAGCAGCTTGGCCCAGGGACTAGCGGCCCAAGAGACCCAGTACTTC.

The rearrangement uses TRBV3-1 (or the pseudogene TRBV3-2) and TRBJ1-1; TRBD1 is a possible D gene (6 bases). Trimming left V 6 bases short and J 1 base short, with 9 bases between. The CDR3 extends over 13 amino acids. Germline V gene sequence: CDR1 LGHDT, CDR2 YNNKEL (reference sequence). The chain's CDR3 is CASRPTGNTEAFF. CDR3 in DNA: TGTGCCAGCAGACCGACAGGGAACACTGAAGCTTTCTTT.